This TCR beta chain comes out of a study of B cell selection in AIRE deficiency. Study-wide points: Only TCRbeta was sequenced; 36.6% of shared healthy Treg sequences appeared in Tconv.

On this clone itself: The antigen remains undetermined.

This CDR3 has 14 amino acids. Germline CDR1 and CDR2: SGHDT and YYEEEE. The germline V and J ends were trimmed by 4 bases and 0 bases, with 7 bases remaining between them. Sorted regulatory T cells were CD4-positive, CD25-high and CD127-low or negative. Control samples were from healthy, unrelated donors. Profiled with immunoSEQ multiplex PCR; TCRdb holds only in-frame clones, not every one. The sample carries over 15,000 clones, 93% recorded once. The chain uses TRBV5-6 and TRBJ1-4; D unclear. Material for sequencing was CD4+CD25+ Tregs sorted from PBMCs. The sequence derives from a human donor in good health. CDR3 nucleotides: TGTGCCAGCAGCGACGGTGCAACTAATGAAAAACTGTTTTTT. Its protein is CASSDGATNEKLFF.